These T cell receptor beta chains were read from a single sample in a study of T cell clonotyping in hematopoietic cell transplantation. Clones were read by immunoSEQ multiplex PCR, and TCRdb kept only the in-frame ones, dropping some. The repertoire holds several thousand clones, over 85% seen once, with less than 30% in the top ten. Sequencing was performed on peripheral blood mononuclear cells, taken 100 days after allogeneic stem cell transplant. Every receptor here comes from a male patient aged 70 to 79 who had an allogeneic stem cell transplant from an unrelated donor, so T cells may come from the graft donor. Some clones in this sample may be carry-over from other donors' samples. Both conserved end residues are part of each CDR3. Fields, in order: V gene, clone size, D gene, J gene, CDR3 protein, CDR3 DNA. A D gene is named only where the DNA matches it firmly. A row's size may be missing; if present it is once, few, many or a size class.

>TRBV7-2|NA|NA|TRBJ1-4
CASSPEGPSEEKLFF
TGTGCCAGCAGCCCAGAGGGGCCATCCGAGGAAAAACTGTTTTTT
>TRBV19|few|NA|TRBJ1-2
CASSIIGSNYGYTF
TGTGCCAGTAGTATAATCGGCAGTAACTATGGCTACACCTTC
>TRBV14|NA|NA|TRBJ2-7
CASSPAINGEQYF
TGTGCCAGCAGCCCCGCCATCAACGGCGAGCAGTACTTC
>TRBV2|NA|NA|TRBJ2-5
CASSGLQETQYF
TGTGCCAGCAGTGGCCTCCAAGAGACCCAGTACTTC
>TRBV29-1|NA|NA|TRBJ1-3
CSVRGYGSGNTIYF
TGCAGCGTGAGGGGGTACGGCTCTGGAAACACCATATATTTT
>TRBV2|NA|NA|TRBJ1-5
CASRQGDQPQHF
TGTGCCAGCAGACAGGGAGATCAGCCCCAGCATTTT
>TRBV5-4|NA|NA|TRBJ2-5
CASTNTGLGGQETQYF
TGTGCCAGCACCAATACAGGGCTTGGTGGGCAAGAGACCCAGTACTTC
>TRBV5-6|NA|TRBD1|TRBJ2-7
CASSRTGTGVSEQYF
TGTGCCAGCAGCCGTACCGGGACAGGGGTAAGCGAGCAGTACTTC
>TRBV2|NA|NA|TRBJ1-1
CASSVPGADTEAFF
TGTGCCAGCAGTGTGCCCGGGGCCGACACTGAAGCTTTCTTT
>TRBV28|NA|NA|TRBJ1-5
CASSLVGDYSNQPQHF
TGTGCCAGCAGTTTGGTCGGGGATTATAGCAATCAGCCCCAGCATTTT
>TRBV30|NA|TRBD1|TRBJ2-7
CAWTPWGTGLYEQYF
TGTGCCTGGACCCCCTGGGGGACAGGGTTATACGAGCAGTACTTC
>TRBV9|NA|TRBD2|TRBJ2-1
CASSTPGLAGYEQFF
TGTGCCAGCAGCACTCCGGGACTAGCGGGATATGAGCAGTTCTTC
>TRBV7-2|NA|TRBD1|TRBJ2-5
CASSLPGQGGETQYF
TGTGCCAGCAGCCTCCCAGGACAGGGAGGAGAGACCCAGTACTTC
>TRBV19|NA|NA|TRBJ1-2
CASTEGPYGYTF
TGTGCCAGTACCGAGGGACCGTATGGCTACACCTTC
>TRBV7-2|NA|TRBD2|TRBJ2-1
CASSRGLAGNEQFF
TGTGCCAGCAGCCGGGGACTAGCGGGCAATGAGCAGTTCTTC
>TRBV29-1|NA|NA|TRBJ2-7
CSSLGGTPAYEQYF
TGCAGCTCCCTTGGGGGGACCCCTGCCTACGAGCAGTACTTC
>TRBV11-2|once|TRBD2|TRBJ2-5
CASSLGLRLAGGETQYF
TGTGCCAGCAGCTTGGGCCTTCGACTAGCGGGAGGAGAGACCCAGTACTTC
>TRBV7-8|NA|NA|TRBJ2-5
CASSPLGKTQETQYF
TGTGCCAGCAGCCCTCTCGGGAAAACTCAAGAGACCCAGTACTTC
>TRBV4-2|NA|NA|TRBJ2-3
CASTPRRRNHTDTQYF
TGTGCCAGCACCCCGAGGCGACGTAACCACACAGATACGCAGTATTTT
>TRBV19|NA|NA|TRBJ1-5
CASTIYRGKPQHF
TGTGCCAGTACCATCTATAGGGGCAAGCCCCAGCATTTT
>TRBV6-4|NA|TRBD2|TRBJ2-1
CASSKRESSYNEQFF
TGTGCCAGCTCTAAGCGGGAGAGCTCCTACAATGAGCAGTTCTTC
>TRBV4-2|NA|TRBD1|TRBJ2-1
CASSPSIGTAGIEQFF
TGTGCCAGCAGCCCATCTATAGGGACAGCAGGGATTGAGCAGTTCTTC
>TRBV9|NA|NA|TRBJ1-2
CASSVQGWGSYTF
TGTGCCAGCAGCGTCCAGGGTTGGGGTAGCTACACCTTC
>TRBV6-5|NA|TRBD2|TRBJ2-1
CASSYKRESHEQFF
TGTGCCAGCAGTTACAAGCGGGAGAGCCATGAGCAGTTCTTC
>TRBV5-1|NA|NA|TRBJ1-1
CASSLGTGPNTEAFF
TGCGCCAGCAGCTTGGGTACAGGGCCGAACACTGAAGCTTTCTTT
>TRBV5-5|NA|NA|TRBJ2-7
CASSLNEVEQYF
TGTGCCAGCAGCTTGAATGAAGTCGAGCAGTACTTC
>TRBV5-1|NA|TRBD2|TRBJ2-2
CASSLVGGRWGELFF
TGCGCCAGCAGCTTGGTGGGCGGGAGGTGGGGGGAGCTGTTTTTT
>TRBV7-2|NA|TRBD2|TRBJ2-3
CASSLGPAGVVTDTQYF
TGTGCCAGCAGCTTAGGCCCAGCGGGAGTGGTGACAGATACGCAGTATTTT
>TRBV5-6|NA|TRBD2|TRBJ2-2
CASSPGLAGAAGELFF
TGTGCCAGCAGCCCCGGACTAGCGGGAGCGGCCGGGGAGCTGTTTTTT
>TRBV30|NA|NA|TRBJ2-7
CAWSPPQRVSYEQYF
TGTGCCTGGAGTCCCCCACAGCGGGTCTCCTACGAGCAGTACTTC
>TRBV9|NA|NA|TRBJ2-3
CASSVFDEGITDTQYF
TGTGCCAGCAGCGTATTTGACGAGGGTATCACAGATACGCAGTATTTT
>TRBV29-1|NA|NA|TRBJ2-7
CSVEWGATPYEQYF
TGCAGCGTTGAGTGGGGGGCTACCCCCTACGAGCAGTACTTC
>TRBV28|NA|TRBD1|TRBJ2-2
CASSTYTGVNTGELFF
TGTGCCAGCAGTACCTACACAGGGGTGAACACCGGGGAGCTGTTTTTT
>TRBV7-3|NA|NA|TRBJ2-2
CASSLRSDGWGAGELFF
TGTGCCAGCAGCTTAAGATCGGATGGTTGGGGGGCCGGGGAGCTGTTTTTT
>TRBV29-1|NA|NA|TRBJ2-7
CSVVGWGPYEQYF
TGCAGCGTTGTAGGGTGGGGGCCCTACGAGCAGTACTTC
>TRBV19|few|NA|TRBJ1-2
CASSSLPDGDYGYTF
TGTGCCAGTAGTTCTTTGCCTGACGGTGACTATGGCTACACCTTC
>TRBV11-2|NA|TRBD2|TRBJ2-5
CASSLWGVLADF
TGTGCCAGCAGCTTATGGGGTGTGCTAGCGGACTTC
>TRBV30|once|NA|TRBJ2-2
CAWSVRKGTTGELFF
TGTGCCTGGAGTGTACGGAAGGGGACCACCGGGGAGCTGTTTTTT
>TRBV9|NA|NA|TRBJ2-5
CASSVGRQGREETQYF
TGTGCCAGCAGCGTAGGGCGCCAGGGCCGGGAAGAGACCCAGTACTTC
>TRBV7-9|NA|TRBD2|TRBJ2-3
CASSLLGGDTLGTQYF
TGTGCCAGCAGCCTGCTCGGGGGGGACACTTTGGGTACGCAGTATTTT
>TRBV5-1|NA|NA|TRBJ1-3
CASSLTTGLTGNTIYF
TGCGCCAGCAGCTTGACCACCGGACTCACTGGAAACACCATATATTTT
>TRBV29-1|once|NA|TRBJ1-3
CSGRMTSSGNTIYF
TGCAGCGGTCGGATGACGAGCTCTGGAAACACCATATATTTT
>TRBV30|NA|NA|TRBJ1-1
CAWSGEGQSHTEAFF
TGTGCCTGGAGTGGAGAGGGCCAATCCCACACTGAAGCTTTCTTT
>TRBV28|NA|TRBD2|TRBJ2-1
CASSPVRESSEQFF
TGTGCCAGCAGTCCTGTGCGGGAGTCATCGGAGCAGTTCTTC
>TRBV27|once|NA|TRBJ1-5
CASSFGGGDNQPQHF
TGTGCCAGCAGTTTCGGGGGTGGGGACAATCAGCCCCAGCATTTT
>TRBV28|NA|NA|TRBJ1-4
CASSLIGGGNEKLFF
TGTGCCAGCAGTTTAATCGGAGGAGGAAATGAAAAACTGTTTTTT
>TRBV1|few|NA|TRBJ2-6
CTSSGRRLQSRANVLTF
TGCACCAGCAGTGGAAGGCGTTTGCAAAGTCGGGCCAACGTCCTGACTTTC
>TRBV6-5|once|NA|TRBJ2-4
CASSPRTDPTSIQYF
TGTGCCAGCAGTCCCAGGACGGATCCTACCTCCATTCAGTACTTC
>TRBV28|NA|TRBD2|TRBJ2-5
CASSAGLAGQETQYF
TGTGCCAGCAGTGCTGGACTAGCGGGACAAGAGACCCAGTACTTC
>TRBV6-4|NA|TRBD2|TRBJ2-3
CASSDNGRGTDTQYF
TGTGCCAGCAGTGATAACGGGAGGGGCACAGATACGCAGTATTTT
>TRBV5-6|NA|NA|TRBJ1-1
CASSLSANTEAFF
TGTGCCAGCAGCTTGTCGGCGAACACTGAAGCTTTCTTT
>TRBV11-2|NA|TRBD2|TRBJ2-1
CASSSLSGKSEQFF
TGTGCCAGCAGCTCCCTTAGCGGGAAGAGTGAGCAGTTCTTC